A selection of T cell receptor beta chains follows, all from one sample in a study of blood T cell repertoires in COVID-19. TCRdb's copy holds only in-frame clones and misses some; the assay was immunoSEQ multiplex PCR. This sample has 50,000 to 80,000 clones, with 80% to 95% found just once. Material for sequencing was peripheral blood. The receptors here all came from a woman over 75 with active COVID-19. Each CDR3 is given with its conserved first and last residue. A D gene is named only where the DNA matches it firmly. Clone size is shown for a subset of rows, as once, few, many or a class of expanded clone.

cdr3_nt cdr3_aa j_call v_call d_call clone_size
TGTGCCAGCAGCGCGAGCGGGCACTCCTACGAGCAGTACTTC CASSASGHSYEQYF TRBJ2-7 TRBV9 NA NA
TGCGCCAGCAGCCAAGATCTATCAGGCGACAATCAGCCCCAGCATTTT CASSQDLSGDNQPQHF TRBJ1-5 TRBV4-1 NA NA
TGTGCCAGCAGTCCCTACCGCGCGGGTTCCGGGGAGCTGTTTTTT CASSPYRAGSGELFF TRBJ2-2 TRBV6-5 NA NA
TGTGCCAGCAGCCCACTCCTAGCGGAGGGGGGTCAAGAGACCCAGTACTTC CASSPLLAEGGQETQYF TRBJ2-5 TRBV3-1/TRBV3-2 NA NA
TGTGCCAGCACGAGCTTATCGAACACCGGGGAGCTGTTTTTT CASTSLSNTGELFF TRBJ2-2 TRBV2 NA NA
TGCAGCGCCCTGGGGGGTAGCGGGGAGCTGTTTTTT CSALGGSGELFF TRBJ2-2 TRBV29-1 NA few
TGTGCCAGCAGTCCCGCGGGGAACTATGGCTACACCTTC CASSPAGNYGYTF TRBJ1-2 TRBV28 NA NA
TGTGCCAGCAGTTTAACGGGGTGGGACAGGGGACTAACAAAGACCCAGTACTTC CASSLTGWDRGLTKTQYF TRBJ2-5 TRBV28 TRBD1 NA
TGTGCCAGCAGTCCGTTGGGCCGTACCTTTGCAGAGACCCAGTACTTC CASSPLGRTFAETQYF TRBJ2-5 TRBV28 NA NA
TGTGCCAGTAGTATGCGGGACAGATATAGCAATCAGCCCCAGCATTTT CASSMRDRYSNQPQHF TRBJ1-5 TRBV19 TRBD1 NA
TGTGCCAGTAGTATAGCGGGGGGCTACACCTTC CASSIAGGYTF TRBJ1-2 TRBV19 NA NA
TGTGCCAGCAGTGGGACTAGCGGCTTCCCCAATGAGCAGTTCTTC CASSGTSGFPNEQFF TRBJ2-1 TRBV2 TRBD2 NA
TGTGCCAGCAGTTCAGCAGGGGGCGAAGGTACTGAAGCTTTCTTT CASSSAGGEGTEAFF TRBJ1-1 TRBV28 TRBD1 NA
TGTGCCAGCACCTTAACAGGGTTCACAGATACGCAGTATTTT CASTLTGFTDTQYF TRBJ2-3 TRBV27 NA NA
TGTGCCAGCAGCCACAAGGGGATGGGGGAAGCTTTCTTT CASSHKGMGEAFF TRBJ1-1 TRBV5-6 NA NA
TGTGCCAGTAGTCGGGTCGGGACAGCGAACACTGAAGCTTTCTTT CASSRVGTANTEAFF TRBJ1-1 TRBV19 TRBD1 NA
TGTGCCAGCAGTCTACTAGCGGGAGGCACAGATACGCAGTATTTT CASSLLAGGTDTQYF TRBJ2-3 TRBV2 TRBD2 NA
TGTGCCAGCAGGGACAGGGGGGAGAAGAGCTATGGCTACACCTTC CASRDRGEKSYGYTF TRBJ1-2 TRBV6-5 TRBD1 NA